The rows below give T cell receptor beta chains drawn from one sample of a study of Tregs in tolerant kidney transplant recipients. Profiled with immunoSEQ multiplex PCR; TCRdb holds only in-frame clones, not every one. The sample carries around 61,000 clones, about 90% recorded once. The sequences come from CD4+ T cells from blood (PBMCs), collected 6 months after the transplant. Receptor source: a human patient who received a combined kidney and bone marrow transplant. Some T cells may be graft donor cells. CDR3s include the opening cysteine and the closing phenylalanine or tryptophan. Fields, in order: clone size, V gene, D gene, J gene, CDR3 protein, CDR3 DNA. D genes are given only for firm matches. A clone size is listed for some rows: how often the clone was seen (once, few, many), or a class if it is expanded.

clone_size: .; v_call: TRBV5-1; d_call: .; j_call: TRBJ2-2; cdr3_aa: CASSATGILGTGELFF; cdr3_nt: TGCGCCAGCAGCGCTACCGGGATCTTGGGCACCGGGGAGCTGTTTTTT
clone_size: .; v_call: TRBV6-5; d_call: .; j_call: TRBJ2-2; cdr3_aa: CASSYSPGVVGELFF; cdr3_nt: TGTGCCAGCAGTTACTCGCCAGGGGTGGTCGGGGAGCTGTTTTTT
clone_size: .; v_call: TRBV5-4; d_call: TRBD2; j_call: TRBJ2-1; cdr3_aa: CASSSIAGGLYNEQFF; cdr3_nt: TGTGCCAGCAGCTCTATAGCGGGGGGGCTCTACAATGAGCAGTTCTTC
clone_size: .; v_call: TRBV4-2; d_call: TRBD2; j_call: TRBJ2-3; cdr3_aa: CASTRSARVGVGGGSDTQYF; cdr3_nt: TGTGCCAGCACCCGGTCTGCGCGGGTTGGGGTGGGGGGGGGAAGCGATACGCAGTATTTT
clone_size: .; v_call: TRBV7-8; d_call: TRBD2; j_call: TRBJ2-5; cdr3_aa: CASSLQLAGHKTQYF; cdr3_nt: TGTGCCAGCAGCTTACAACTAGCGGGTCACAAGACCCAGTACTTC
clone_size: .; v_call: TRBV5-1; d_call: .; j_call: TRBJ2-3; cdr3_aa: CASNDSPVSGTQYF; cdr3_nt: TGCGCCTCCAACGACAGCCCGGTTTCAGGTACGCAGTATTTT
clone_size: .; v_call: TRBV10-3; d_call: TRBD2; j_call: TRBJ2-1; cdr3_aa: CAIIRTSGSGSYNEQFF; cdr3_nt: TGTGCCATCATTCGGACTAGCGGGAGTGGCTCCTACAATGAGCAGTTCTTC
clone_size: .; v_call: TRBV4-2; d_call: .; j_call: TRBJ2-7; cdr3_aa: CASSPDTGSFSYEQYF; cdr3_nt: TGTGCCAGCAGCCCAGACACAGGGTCCTTCTCCTACGAGCAGTACTTC
clone_size: .; v_call: TRBV5-1; d_call: TRBD1; j_call: TRBJ2-3; cdr3_aa: CASSTGQGTDTQYF; cdr3_nt: TGCGCCAGCAGCACAGGACAGGGGACAGATACGCAGTATTTT
clone_size: .; v_call: TRBV15; d_call: .; j_call: TRBJ2-6; cdr3_aa: CATSREQGSGANVLTF; cdr3_nt: TGTGCCACCAGCAGAGAACAGGGTTCTGGGGCCAACGTCCTGACTTTC
clone_size: .; v_call: TRBV28; d_call: .; j_call: TRBJ1-2; cdr3_aa: CASKGGAGNYGYTF; cdr3_nt: TGTGCCAGCAAGGGGGGGGCAGGGAACTATGGCTACACCTTC
clone_size: .; v_call: TRBV5-1; d_call: .; j_call: TRBJ2-1; cdr3_aa: CASSPEGSYNEQFF; cdr3_nt: TGCGCCAGCAGCCCCGAGGGCTCCTACAATGAGCAGTTCTTC
clone_size: .; v_call: TRBV4-3; d_call: TRBD2; j_call: TRBJ2-5; cdr3_aa: CASSQGLAGGRETQYF; cdr3_nt: TGCGCCAGCAGCCAGGGACTAGCGGGAGGGAGAGAGACCCAGTACTTC
clone_size: .; v_call: TRBV4-2; d_call: TRBD1; j_call: TRBJ2-7; cdr3_aa: CASSQRTGYTYEQYF; cdr3_nt: TGTGCCAGCAGCCAGAGGACAGGGTATACCTACGAGCAGTACTTC
clone_size: .; v_call: TRBV9; d_call: TRBD2; j_call: TRBJ2-7; cdr3_aa: CASSVGPAGAIYEQYF; cdr3_nt: TGTGCCAGCAGCGTAGGACCAGCGGGAGCTATATACGAGCAGTACTTC
clone_size: .; v_call: TRBV18; d_call: TRBD1; j_call: TRBJ2-1; cdr3_aa: CASSQWDRGLDNEQFF; cdr3_nt: TGTGCCAGCTCGCAATGGGACAGGGGGTTGGATAATGAGCAGTTCTTC
clone_size: .; v_call: TRBV5-1; d_call: TRBD2; j_call: TRBJ2-5; cdr3_aa: CASSLVAGVRQETQYF; cdr3_nt: TGCGCCAGCAGCTTGGTAGCGGGGGTGCGACAAGAGACCCAGTACTTC
clone_size: .; v_call: TRBV4-1; d_call: .; j_call: TRBJ1-4; cdr3_aa: CASSPRHTVTNEKLFF; cdr3_nt: TGCGCCAGCAGCCCCAGACATACGGTAACTAATGAAAAACTGTTTTTT
clone_size: .; v_call: TRBV7-2; d_call: .; j_call: TRBJ1-1; cdr3_aa: CASSFLPPGRRSWNTEAFF; cdr3_nt: TGTGCCAGCAGCTTTCTCCCCCCAGGGCGAAGGAGTTGGAACACTGAAGCTTTCTTT
clone_size: once; v_call: TRBV27; d_call: TRBD2; j_call: TRBJ2-7; cdr3_aa: CASSPYRIAGGPSYEQYF; cdr3_nt: TGTGCCAGCAGTCCTTACCGAATAGCGGGAGGACCCTCCTACGAGCAGTACTTC
clone_size: once; v_call: TRBV9; d_call: TRBD1; j_call: TRBJ2-5; cdr3_aa: CASSTLQGFGTQYF; cdr3_nt: TGTGCCAGCAGCACCCTACAGGGGTTCGGGACCCAGTACTTC
clone_size: .; v_call: TRBV4-1; d_call: TRBD1; j_call: TRBJ2-2; cdr3_aa: CASSRPGQENGELFF; cdr3_nt: TGCGCCAGCAGCCGTCCCGGACAGGAGAACGGGGAGCTGTTTTTT
clone_size: .; v_call: TRBV4-2; d_call: .; j_call: TRBJ1-2; cdr3_aa: CASSPPMGGGYTF; cdr3_nt: TGTGCCAGCAGCCCCCCCATGGGGGGTGGCTACACCTTC
clone_size: .; v_call: TRBV11-3; d_call: TRBD2; j_call: TRBJ2-1; cdr3_aa: CASSPLAGVGYEQFF; cdr3_nt: TGTGCCAGCAGCCCCCTAGCGGGAGTGGGGTATGAGCAGTTCTTC
clone_size: .; v_call: TRBV14; d_call: .; j_call: TRBJ2-7; cdr3_aa: CASSRSTYEQYF; cdr3_nt: TGTGCCAGCAGCCGAAGCACCTACGAGCAGTACTTC
clone_size: .; v_call: TRBV6-1; d_call: TRBD1; j_call: TRBJ1-1; cdr3_aa: CASRLLGQGSFEAFF; cdr3_nt: TGTGCCAGCAGACTTCTGGGACAGGGGTCGTTCGAGGCTTTCTTT
clone_size: .; v_call: TRBV19; d_call: TRBD1; j_call: TRBJ1-2; cdr3_aa: CASSPRGQGSYGYTF; cdr3_nt: TGTGCCAGTAGTCCAAGGGGACAGGGGAGCTATGGCTACACCTTC
clone_size: .; v_call: TRBV5-1; d_call: TRBD2; j_call: TRBJ2-3; cdr3_aa: CASRGTSPTRNTDTQYF; cdr3_nt: TGCGCCAGCAGGGGGACTAGCCCCACGAGGAACACAGATACGCAGTATTTT